A single T cell receptor (beta chain) is shown here with its context. Construction of the TCRbeta library involved unique molecular identifiers. MiXCR, applied by TCRdb to the PCR reads, yields one record per CDR3 protein. In the table there are a few hundred thousand distinct CDR3 sequences, around two fifths of which are singletons. The data were taken from a study of T-cell reconstitution after alpha-beta-depleted transplantation in children. This CDR3 has 14 residues. Germline V gene data show CDR1 as SGHRS and CDR2 as YFSETQ. With V trimmed by 0 bases and J by 2 bases, 2 bases remained unmatched.

This chain connects TRBV5-1 to TRBJ2-7, with TRBD1 identical over 7 bases. Sample: PBMCs, taken before TCRalphabeta/CD19-depleted stem cell transplant. This TCR was sampled from a girl aged 2-10 years with aplastic anemia, due to receive a stem cell transplant. The CDR3 is CASSLEGATYEQYF. The CDR3 nucleotides read TGCGCCAGCAGCTTGGAGGGGGCGACCTACGAGCAGTACTTC.